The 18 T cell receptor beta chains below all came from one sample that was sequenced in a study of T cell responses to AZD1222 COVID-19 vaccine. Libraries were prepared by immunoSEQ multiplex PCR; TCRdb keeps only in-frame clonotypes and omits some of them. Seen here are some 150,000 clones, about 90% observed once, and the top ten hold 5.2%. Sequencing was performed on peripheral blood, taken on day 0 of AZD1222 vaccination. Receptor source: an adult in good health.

CDR3 sequence (DNA): TGTGCCAGCAGCGAGGGACATGTAGGCAATCAGCCCCAGCATTTT. This translates into CASSEGHVGNQPQHF. The chain employs TRBV11-2 and TRBJ1-5, with a possible D match to TRBD1 (6 bases). The CDR3 consists of 15 residues. Trimming removed 5 bases at V and 2 bases at J, with 13 bases between. Germline values: CDR1 SGHAT, CDR2 FQNNGV.

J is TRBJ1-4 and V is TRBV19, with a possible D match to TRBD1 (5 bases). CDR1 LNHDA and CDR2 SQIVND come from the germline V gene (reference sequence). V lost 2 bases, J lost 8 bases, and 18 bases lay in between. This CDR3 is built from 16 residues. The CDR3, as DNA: TGTGCCAGTAGTATAAACCCCCCAGGGACGCAGGAAAAACTGTTTTTT. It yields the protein CASSINPPGTQEKLFF.

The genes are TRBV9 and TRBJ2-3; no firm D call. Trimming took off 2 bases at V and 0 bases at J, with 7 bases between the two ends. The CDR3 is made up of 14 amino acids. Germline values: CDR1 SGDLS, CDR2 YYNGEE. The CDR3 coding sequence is TGTGCCAGCAGCGTTGGCGACAGCACAGATACGCAGTATTTT. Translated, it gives CASSVGDSTDTQYF.

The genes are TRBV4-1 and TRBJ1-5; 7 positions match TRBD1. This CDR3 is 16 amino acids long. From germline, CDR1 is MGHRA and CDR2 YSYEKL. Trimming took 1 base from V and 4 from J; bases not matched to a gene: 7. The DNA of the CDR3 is TGCGCCAGCAGCCAAGTGGCAGGGGGTGATAATCAGCCCCAGCATTTT. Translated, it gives CASSQVAGGDNQPQHF.

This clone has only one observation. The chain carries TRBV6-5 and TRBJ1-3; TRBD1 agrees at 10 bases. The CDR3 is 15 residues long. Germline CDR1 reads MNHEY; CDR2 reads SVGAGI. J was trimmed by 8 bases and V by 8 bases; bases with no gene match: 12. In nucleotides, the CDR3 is TGTGCCAGCCAGGGGGCTGAGGACAGGGGGGACACCATATATTTT. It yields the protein CASQGAEDRGDTIYF.

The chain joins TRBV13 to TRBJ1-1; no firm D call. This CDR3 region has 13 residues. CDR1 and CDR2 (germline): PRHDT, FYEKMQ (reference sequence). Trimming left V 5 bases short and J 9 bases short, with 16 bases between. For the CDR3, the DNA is TGTGCCAGCAGCGCACCACGGGAGCCAAAAGCTTTCTTT. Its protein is CASSAPREPKAFF.

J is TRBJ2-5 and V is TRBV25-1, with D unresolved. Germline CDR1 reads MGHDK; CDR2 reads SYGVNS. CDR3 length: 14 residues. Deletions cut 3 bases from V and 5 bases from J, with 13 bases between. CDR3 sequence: CASSDGPLWETQYF. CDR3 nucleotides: TGTGCCAGCAGTGATGGGCCCTTATGGGAGACCCAGTACTTC.

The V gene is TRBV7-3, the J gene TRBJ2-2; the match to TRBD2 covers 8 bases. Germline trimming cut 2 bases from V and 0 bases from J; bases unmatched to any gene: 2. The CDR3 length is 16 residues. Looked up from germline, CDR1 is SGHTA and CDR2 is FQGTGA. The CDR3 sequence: CASSLAGGANTGELFF. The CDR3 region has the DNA TGTGCCAGCAGCTTAGCGGGGGGTGCGAACACCGGGGAGCTGTTTTTT.

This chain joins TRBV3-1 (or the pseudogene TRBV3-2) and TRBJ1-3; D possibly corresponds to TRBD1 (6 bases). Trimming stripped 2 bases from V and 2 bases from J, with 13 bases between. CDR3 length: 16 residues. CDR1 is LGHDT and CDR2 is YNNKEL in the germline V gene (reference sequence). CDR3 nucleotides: TGTGCCAGCAGCCAACAGGGGATTTTTCCTGGAAACACCATATATTTT. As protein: CASSQQGIFPGNTIYF.

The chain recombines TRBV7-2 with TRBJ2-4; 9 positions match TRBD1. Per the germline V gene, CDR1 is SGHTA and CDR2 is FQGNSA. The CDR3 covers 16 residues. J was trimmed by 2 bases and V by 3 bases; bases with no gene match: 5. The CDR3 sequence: CASSFWDRVSKNIQYF. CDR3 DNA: TGTGCCAGCAGCTTTTGGGACAGGGTATCCAAAAACATTCAGTACTTC.

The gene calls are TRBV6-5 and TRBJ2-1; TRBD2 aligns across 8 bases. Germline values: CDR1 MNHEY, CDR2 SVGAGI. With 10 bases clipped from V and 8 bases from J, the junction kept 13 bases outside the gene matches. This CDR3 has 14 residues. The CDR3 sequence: CATLGSSGGYEQFF. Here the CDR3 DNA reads TGTGCCACCCTAGGCTCAAGCGGGGGCTATGAGCAGTTCTTC.

The CDR3 DNA is TGTGCCAGCAGTTACAGAAGAGGGGACACCGGGGAGCTGTTTTTT. Encoded protein: CASSYRRGDTGELFF. The rearrangement joins TRBV6-2 or TRBV6-3 to TRBJ2-2, with D perhaps assigned TRBD1 or TRBD2 (5 bases each). The CDR3 covers 15 residues. Per the germline V gene, CDR1 is MNHEY and CDR2 is SVGEGT. The V end lost 2 bases, the J end lost 3 bases, and 10 bases lay between the germline ends.

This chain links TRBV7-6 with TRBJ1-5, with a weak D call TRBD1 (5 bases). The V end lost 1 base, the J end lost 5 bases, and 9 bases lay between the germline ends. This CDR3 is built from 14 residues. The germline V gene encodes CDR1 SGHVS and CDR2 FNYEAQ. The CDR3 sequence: CASSLGGGYQPQHF. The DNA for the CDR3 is TGTGCCAGCAGCTTAGGTGGGGGGTATCAGCCCCAGCATTTT.

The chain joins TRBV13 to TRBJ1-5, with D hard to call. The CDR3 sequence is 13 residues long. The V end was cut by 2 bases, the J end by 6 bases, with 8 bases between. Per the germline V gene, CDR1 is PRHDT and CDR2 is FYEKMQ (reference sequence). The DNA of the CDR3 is TGTGCCAGCAGCTTAACTATTACTCAGCCCCAGCATTTT. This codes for CASSLTITQPQHF. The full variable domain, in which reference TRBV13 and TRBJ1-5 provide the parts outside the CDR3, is AAGVIQSPRHLIKEKRETATLKCYPIPRHDTVYWYQQGPGQDPQFLISFYEKMQSDKGSIPDRFSAQQFSDYHSELNMSSLELGDSALYFCASSLTITQPQHFGDGTRLSIL.

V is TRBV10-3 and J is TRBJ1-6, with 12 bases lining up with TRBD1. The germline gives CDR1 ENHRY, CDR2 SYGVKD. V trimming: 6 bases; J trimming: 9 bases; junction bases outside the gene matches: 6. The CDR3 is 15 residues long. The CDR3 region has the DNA TGTGCCATCAGACCGGGACAGGGGGCCAGTTCACCCCTCCACTTT. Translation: CAIRPGQGASSPLHF.

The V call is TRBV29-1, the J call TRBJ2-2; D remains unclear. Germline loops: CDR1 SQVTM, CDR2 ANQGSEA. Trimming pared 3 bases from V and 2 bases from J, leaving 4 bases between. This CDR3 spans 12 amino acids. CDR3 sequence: CSVDSNTGELFF. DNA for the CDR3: TGCAGCGTTGACTCAAACACCGGGGAGCTGTTTTTT.

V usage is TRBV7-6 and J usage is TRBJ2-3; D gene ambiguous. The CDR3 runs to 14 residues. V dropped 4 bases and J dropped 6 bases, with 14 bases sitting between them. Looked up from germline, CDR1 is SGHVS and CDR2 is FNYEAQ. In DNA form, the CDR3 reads TGTGCCAGCAGCTCCCAGTTCGGGCTGGATACGCAGTATTTT. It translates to CASSSQFGLDTQYF.

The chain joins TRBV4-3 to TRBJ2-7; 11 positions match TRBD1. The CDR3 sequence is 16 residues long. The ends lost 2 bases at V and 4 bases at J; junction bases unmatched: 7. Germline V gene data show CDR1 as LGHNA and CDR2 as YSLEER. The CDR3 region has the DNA TGCGCCAGCAGCCAATCTACCGGGACAGGGGGATACGAGCAGTACTTC. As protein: CASSQSTGTGGYEQYF.